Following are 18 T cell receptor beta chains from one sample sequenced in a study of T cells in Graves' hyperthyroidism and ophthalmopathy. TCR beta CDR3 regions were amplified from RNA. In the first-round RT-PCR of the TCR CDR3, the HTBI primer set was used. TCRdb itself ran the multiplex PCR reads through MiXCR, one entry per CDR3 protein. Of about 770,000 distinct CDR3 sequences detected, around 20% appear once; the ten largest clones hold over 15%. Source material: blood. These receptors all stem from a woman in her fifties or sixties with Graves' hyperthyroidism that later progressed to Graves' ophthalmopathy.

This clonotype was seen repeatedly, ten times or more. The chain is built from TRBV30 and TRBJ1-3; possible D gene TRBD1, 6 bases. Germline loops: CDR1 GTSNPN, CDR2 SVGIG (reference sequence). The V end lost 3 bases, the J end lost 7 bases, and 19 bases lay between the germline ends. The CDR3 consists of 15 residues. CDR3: CAWSFPGDIRNTIYF. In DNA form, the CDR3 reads TGTGCCTGGAGCTTCCCCGGGGACATAAGGAACACCATATATTTT.

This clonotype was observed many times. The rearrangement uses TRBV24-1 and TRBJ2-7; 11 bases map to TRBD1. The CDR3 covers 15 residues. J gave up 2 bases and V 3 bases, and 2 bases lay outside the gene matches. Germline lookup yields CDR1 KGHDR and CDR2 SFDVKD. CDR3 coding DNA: TGTGCCACCAGTGATGGGGGACAGGGGGCCTACGAGCAGTACTTC. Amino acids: CATSDGGQGAYEQYF.

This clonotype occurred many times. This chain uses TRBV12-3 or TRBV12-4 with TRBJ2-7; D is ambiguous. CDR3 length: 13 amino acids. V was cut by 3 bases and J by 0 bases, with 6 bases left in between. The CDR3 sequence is CASSLRSSYEQYF. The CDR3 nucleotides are TGTGCCAGCAGTTTGCGGAGCTCCTACGAGCAGTACTTC.

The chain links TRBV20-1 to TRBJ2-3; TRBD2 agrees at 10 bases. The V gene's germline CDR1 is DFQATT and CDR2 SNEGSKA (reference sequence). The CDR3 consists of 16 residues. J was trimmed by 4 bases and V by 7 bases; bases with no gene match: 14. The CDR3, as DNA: TGCAGTGTTCAGTCCCCTACTAGCGGGGAATCAGATACGCAGTATTTT. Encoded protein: CSVQSPTSGESDTQYF.

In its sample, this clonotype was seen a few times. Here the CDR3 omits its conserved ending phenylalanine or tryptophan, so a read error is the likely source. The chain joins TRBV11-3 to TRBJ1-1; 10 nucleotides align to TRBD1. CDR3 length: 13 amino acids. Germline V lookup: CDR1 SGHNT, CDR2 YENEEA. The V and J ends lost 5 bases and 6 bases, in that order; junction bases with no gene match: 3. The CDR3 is CASSHGTGAEAFL. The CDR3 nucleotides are TGTGCCAGCAGCCACGGGACAGGGGCTGAAGCTTTCCTT.

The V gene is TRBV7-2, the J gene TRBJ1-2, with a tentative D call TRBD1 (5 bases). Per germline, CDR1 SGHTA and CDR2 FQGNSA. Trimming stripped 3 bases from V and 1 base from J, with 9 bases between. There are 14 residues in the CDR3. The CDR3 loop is CASSFQTDNYGYTF. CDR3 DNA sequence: TGTGCCAGCAGCTTCCAGACAGATAACTATGGCTACACCTTC. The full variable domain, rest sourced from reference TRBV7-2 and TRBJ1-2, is GAGVSQSPSNKVTEKGKDVELRCDPISGHTALYWYRQSLGQGLEFLIYFQGNSAPDKSGLPSDRFSAERTGGSVSTLTIQRTQQEDSAVYLCASSFQTDNYGYTFGSGTRLTVV.

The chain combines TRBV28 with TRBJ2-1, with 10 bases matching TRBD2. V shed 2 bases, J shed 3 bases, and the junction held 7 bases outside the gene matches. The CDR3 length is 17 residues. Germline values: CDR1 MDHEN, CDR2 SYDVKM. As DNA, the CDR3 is TGTGCCAGCAGTTTAAGGTCTAGCGGGGGCATCTACAATGAGCAGTTCTTC. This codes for CASSLRSSGGIYNEQFF.

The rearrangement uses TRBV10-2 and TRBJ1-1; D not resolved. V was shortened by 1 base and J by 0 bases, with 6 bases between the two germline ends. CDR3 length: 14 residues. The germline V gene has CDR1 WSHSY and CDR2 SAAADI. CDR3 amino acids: CASSEWDVNTEAFF. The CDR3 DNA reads TGCGCCAGCAGTGAGTGGGATGTGAACACTGAAGCTTTCTTT.

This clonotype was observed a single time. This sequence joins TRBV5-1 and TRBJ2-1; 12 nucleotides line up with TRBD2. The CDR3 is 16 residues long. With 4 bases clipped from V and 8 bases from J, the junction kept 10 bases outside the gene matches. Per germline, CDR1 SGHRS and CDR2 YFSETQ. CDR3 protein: CASSQEQLAGGDEQFF. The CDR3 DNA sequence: TGCGCCAGCAGCCAAGAGCAACTAGCGGGGGGCGATGAGCAGTTCTTC.

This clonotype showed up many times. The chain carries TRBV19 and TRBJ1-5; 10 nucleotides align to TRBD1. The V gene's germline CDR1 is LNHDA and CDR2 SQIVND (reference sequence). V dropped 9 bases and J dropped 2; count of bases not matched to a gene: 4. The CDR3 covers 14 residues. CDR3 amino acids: CASSGTGGNQPQHF. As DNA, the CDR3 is TGTGCCAGCAGCGGGACAGGGGGCAATCAGCCCCAGCATTTT.

The CDR3 coding sequence is TGTGCCAGCAGTAGGGGACAGGGAGACAATCAGCCCCAGCATTTT. Residues: CASSRGQGDNQPQHF. V is TRBV6-1 and J is TRBJ1-5; TRBD1 matches at 9 bases. CDR1 MNHNS and CDR2 SASEGT come from the germline V gene. V was pared by 5 bases and J by 3 bases, with 5 bases of the junction left unmatched. The CDR3 totals 15 residues.

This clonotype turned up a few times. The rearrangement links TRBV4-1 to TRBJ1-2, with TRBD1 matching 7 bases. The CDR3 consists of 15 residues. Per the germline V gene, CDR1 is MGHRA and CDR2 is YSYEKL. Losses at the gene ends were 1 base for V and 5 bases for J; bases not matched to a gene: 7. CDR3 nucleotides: TGCGCCAGCAGCCAAGGGCAGGGGGGAGGGTATGGCTACACCTTC. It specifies CASSQGQGGGYGYTF.

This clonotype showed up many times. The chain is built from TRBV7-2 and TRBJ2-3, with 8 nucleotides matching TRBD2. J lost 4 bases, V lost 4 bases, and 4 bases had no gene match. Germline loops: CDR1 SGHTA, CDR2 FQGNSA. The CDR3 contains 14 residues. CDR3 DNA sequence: TGTGCCAGCAGCTATCAGCGGGGGCCAGATACGCAGTATTTT. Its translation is CASSYQRGPDTQYF. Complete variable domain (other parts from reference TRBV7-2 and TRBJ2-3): GAGVSQSPSNKVTEKGKDVELRCDPISGHTALYWYRQSLGQGLEFLIYFQGNSAPDKSGLPSDRFSAERTGGSVSTLTIQRTQQEDSAVYLCASSYQRGPDTQYFGPGTRLTVL.

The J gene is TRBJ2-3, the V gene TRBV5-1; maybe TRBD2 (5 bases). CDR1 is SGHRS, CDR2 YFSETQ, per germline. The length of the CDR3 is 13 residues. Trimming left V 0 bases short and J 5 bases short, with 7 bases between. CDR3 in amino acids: CASSLVAGDTQYF. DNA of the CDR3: TGCGCCAGCAGCTTGGTGGCGGGAGATACGCAGTATTTT.

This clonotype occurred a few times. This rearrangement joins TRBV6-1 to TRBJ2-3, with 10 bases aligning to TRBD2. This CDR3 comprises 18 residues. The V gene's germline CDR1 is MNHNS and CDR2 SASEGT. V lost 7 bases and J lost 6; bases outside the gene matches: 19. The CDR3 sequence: CASTQGAGGRRKVDTQYF. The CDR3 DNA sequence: TGTGCCAGCACCCAGGGAGCGGGGGGGCGTCGGAAGGTGGATACGCAGTATTTT.

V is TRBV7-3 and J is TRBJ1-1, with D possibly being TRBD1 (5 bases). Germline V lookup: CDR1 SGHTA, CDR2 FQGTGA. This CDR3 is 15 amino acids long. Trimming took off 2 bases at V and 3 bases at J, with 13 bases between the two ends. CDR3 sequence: CASSLEVGLDTEAFF. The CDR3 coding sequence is TGTGCCAGCAGCTTAGAGGTGGGGCTAGACACTGAAGCTTTCTTT.

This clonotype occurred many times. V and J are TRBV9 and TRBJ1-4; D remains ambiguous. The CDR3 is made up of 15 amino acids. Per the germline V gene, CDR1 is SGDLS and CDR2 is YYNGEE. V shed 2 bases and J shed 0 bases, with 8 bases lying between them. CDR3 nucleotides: TGTGCCAGCAGCGTCACAGTGGCAACTAATGAAAAACTGTTTTTT. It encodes CASSVTVATNEKLFF.

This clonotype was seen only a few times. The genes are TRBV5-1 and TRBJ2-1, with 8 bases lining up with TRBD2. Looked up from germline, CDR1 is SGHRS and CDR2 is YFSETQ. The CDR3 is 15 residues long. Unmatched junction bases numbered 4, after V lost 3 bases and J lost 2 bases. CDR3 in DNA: TGCGCCAGCAGCTCCACGCGGGGGGCCTACAATGAGCAGTTCTTC. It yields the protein CASSSTRGAYNEQFF.